These 23 T cell receptor beta chains came from one sample sequenced in a study of regulatory T cells. The PCR used 52 TRBV and 13 TRBJ primers. Repertoires were generated with immunoSEQ multiplex PCR, while TCRdb's copy carries only in-frame clones and drops some. The sample has over 9,000 clones; about 80% are singletons. The source material was CD8+ T cells sorted from blood. These receptors were collected from a person in their late teens or twenties with CD3G deficiency.

The chain links TRBV30 to TRBJ2-7; no firm D call. Trimming cost V 2 bases and J 0 bases, with 11 bases left between them. Per germline, CDR1 GTSNPN and CDR2 SVGIG (reference sequence). The CDR3 totals 14 residues. This CDR3 is CAWSPQEYSYEQYF. In nucleotides, the CDR3 is TGTGCCTGGAGTCCCCAGGAATACTCCTACGAGCAGTACTTC.

The gene calls are TRBV5-1 and TRBJ2-2; D is unclear. The ends were cut back, 1 base at V and 5 bases at J, with 9 bases in the middle. CDR1 is SGHRS, CDR2 YFSETQ, per germline. This CDR3 is 14 amino acids long. As DNA, the CDR3 is TGCGCCAGCAGCTTGATTGGTGAAACCGGGGAGCTGTTTTTT. This encodes CASSLIGETGELFF.

The chain combines TRBV19 with TRBJ2-1; 9 nucleotides match TRBD2. Unmatched junction bases numbered 8, after V lost 5 bases and J lost 0 bases. The germline V gene encodes CDR1 LNHDA and CDR2 SQIVND (reference sequence). This CDR3 is built from 17 residues. The CDR3 DNA reads TGTGCCAGTAGTGGATGGAGTAGCGGGAGCTCCTACAATGAGCAGTTCTTC. Its protein is CASSGWSSGSSYNEQFF.

The V and J genes are TRBV5-1 and TRBJ2-7; 7 nucleotides match TRBD1. The CDR3 extends over 14 amino acids. V was pared by 3 bases and J by 2 bases, with 5 bases of the junction left unmatched. Germline-derived CDR1 and CDR2 are SGHRS and YFSETQ. The CDR3 is CASSSTGPPYEQYF. For the CDR3, the DNA is TGCGCCAGCAGCTCGACAGGGCCCCCCTACGAGCAGTACTTC.

This clone was found once. This chain joins TRBV6-1 and TRBJ2-7; a weak D match, TRBD1 (6 bases). V was clipped by 7 bases and J by 5 bases, with 9 bases between them. CDR3 length equals 11 residues. Germline V gene sequence: CDR1 MNHNS, CDR2 SASEGT. The CDR3 DNA reads TGTGCCAGCACTCAGGGGAACGAGCAGTACTTC. Protein product: CASTQGNEQYF.

This chain uses TRBV4-1 with TRBJ2-1; 7 bases fit TRBD1. Trimming cost V 0 bases and J 9 bases; bases outside gene matches: 14. From germline, CDR1 is MGHRA and CDR2 YSYEKL. CDR3 length: 17 residues. The CDR3 spells CASSQEIVDRLVAEQFF. The DNA of the CDR3 is TGCGCCAGCAGCCAAGAGATTGTGGACAGGCTTGTAGCTGAGCAGTTCTTC.

This clone was seen only once. The genes are TRBV19 and TRBJ2-3; D possibly corresponds to TRBD2 (6 bases). The V and J ends lost 6 bases and 3 bases respectively, with 10 bases between them. CDR1 is LNHDA, CDR2 SQIVND, per germline (reference sequence). The CDR3 runs 13 residues. CDR3 bases: TGTGCCAGTAGCGGGGGAGGAACAGATACGCAGTATTTT. Amino acids: CASSGGGTDTQYF.

V is TRBV27 and J is TRBJ2-2; possibly TRBD2 for D (5 bases). Germline assignment: CDR1 MNHEY and CDR2 SMNVEV (reference sequence). The V and J ends lost 5 bases and 7 bases respectively, with 11 bases between them. The CDR3 is 13 amino acids. The CDR3 DNA follows: TGTGCCAGCAGTCCCACGGGAAGCGGGGAGCTGTTTTTT. Amino acid sequence: CASSPTGSGELFF.

This sequence joins TRBV28 and TRBJ2-7; D gene ambiguous. This CDR3 region has 13 residues. V lost 1 base to trimming and J lost 2 bases, with 6 bases between them. Looked up from germline, CDR1 is MDHEN and CDR2 is SYDVKM. CDR3 DNA sequence: TGTGCCAGCAGTTTATTCCGGACCTACGAGCAGTACTTC. This codes for CASSLFRTYEQYF.

CDR3 sequence: CASSLIGGEQYF. DNA for the CDR3: TGTGCCAGTAGTCTGATTGGGGGCGAGCAGTACTTC. The rearrangement links TRBV19 to TRBJ2-7; tentatively, D is TRBD1 or TRBD2 (5 bases each). V lost 5 bases and J lost 6, with 11 bases in between. Germline CDR1 and CDR2: LNHDA and SQIVND (reference sequence). The CDR3 has 12 amino acids. The complete variable domain, with remaining parts taken from reference TRBV19 and TRBJ2-7, reads DGGITQSPKYLFRKEGQNVTLSCEQNLNHDAMYWYRQDPGQGLRLIYYSQIVNDFQKGDIAEGYSVSREKKESFPLTVTSAQKNPTAFYLCASSLIGGEQYFGPGTRLTVT.

This clone appeared once. The chain links TRBV7-9 to TRBJ1-1, with D perhaps TRBD1 (5 bases). Germline V CDR1 and CDR2: SEHNR, FQNEAQ (reference sequence). The V and J ends lost 7 bases and 3 bases respectively, with 15 bases between them. The CDR3 has 14 amino acids. CDR3 bases: TGTGCCAGCAATCGGGCAGGGAGGGACACTGAAGCTTTCTTT. This gives the protein CASNRAGRDTEAFF.

The genes are TRBV28 and TRBJ2-5; D is ambiguous. This CDR3 has 14 amino acids. From germline, CDR1 is MDHEN and CDR2 SYDVKM. The V gene lost 6 bases and the J gene lost 0 bases, with 11 bases spanning the gap. In DNA form, the CDR3 reads TGTGCCAGCAGGCTGCATGGGTACCAAGAGACCCAGTACTTC. Encoded protein: CASRLHGYQETQYF.

V usage is TRBV10-2 and J usage is TRBJ2-5, with 8 bases that match TRBD2. Near its end, the DNA agrees better with TRBJ2-7, so the J call may be wrong. The CDR3 is 14 amino acids. Germline CDR1 and CDR2: WSHSY and SAAADI. CDR3 sequence reads: CASSVGAGGYEQYF. Written as DNA, the CDR3 is TGCGCCAGCAGTGTCGGGGCGGGGGGCTACGAGCAGTACTTC.

V gene TRBV19 combines with J gene TRBJ1-1; D is unclear. Germline V gene lookup returns CDR1 LNHDA and CDR2 SQIVND (reference sequence). The CDR3 length is 13 residues. Trimming removed 5 bases at V and 0 bases at J, with 7 bases between. This CDR3 reads CASSSTLNTEAFF. CDR3 bases: TGTGCCAGTAGTTCGACCTTGAACACTGAAGCTTTCTTT.

Here the CDR3 DNA reads TGTGCCAGCAGCTTAGGGACTGCCCCGGGTGAGCAGTACTTC. Its protein is CASSLGTAPGEQYF. The chain combines TRBV7-2 with TRBJ2-7, with D maybe TRBD2 (5 bases). The CDR3 is 14 residues long. Germline V lookup: CDR1 SGHTA, CDR2 FQGNSA. Trimming shortened V by 1 base and J by 7 bases, and 14 bases separated the two germline ends.

This rearrangement joins TRBV5-8 to TRBJ2-1; 12 positions agree with TRBD2. V was pared by 4 bases and J by 4 bases, with 6 bases of the junction left unmatched. The CDR3 totals 16 residues. Looked up from germline, CDR1 is SGHTS and CDR2 is YDEGEE. The CDR3 sequence is CASSMRTSGAYNEQFF. In DNA form, the CDR3 reads TGTGCCAGCAGCATGCGGACTAGCGGGGCTTACAATGAGCAGTTCTTC.

V is TRBV19 and J is TRBJ2-1, with 8 bases that match TRBD1. V trimming: 5 bases; J trimming: 4 bases; junction bases outside the gene matches: 4. This CDR3 is built from 14 residues. Germline lookup yields CDR1 LNHDA and CDR2 SQIVND (reference sequence). The CDR3 reads CASSYRGLYNEQFF. The CDR3 DNA reads TGTGCCAGTAGTTACAGGGGGTTGTACAATGAGCAGTTCTTC. Complete variable domain (other parts from reference TRBV19 and TRBJ2-1): DGGITQSPKYLFRKEGQNVTLSCEQNLNHDAMYWYRQDPGQGLRLIYYSQIVNDFQKGDIAEGYSVSREKKESFPLTVTSAQKNPTAFYLCASSYRGLYNEQFFGPGTRLTVL.

V gene TRBV7-7 combines with J gene TRBJ1-1, with D possibly being TRBD1 (6 bases). V dropped 1 base and J dropped 0 bases, with 18 bases sitting between them. CDR3 size: 18 residues. Germline CDR1 reads SSHAT; CDR2 reads FNYEAQ (reference sequence). The CDR3 loop is CASSLELRTDIVNTEAFF. DNA for the CDR3: TGTGCCAGCAGCTTAGAACTAAGGACAGATATCGTGAACACTGAAGCTTTCTTT.

As to this clone: The sample carries other DNA sequences with the same CDR3. The gene calls are TRBV7-8 and TRBJ2-7; D not certain. The CDR3 consists of 15 residues. Germline values: CDR1 SGHVS, CDR2 FQNEAQ. Trimming removed 1 base at V and 3 bases at J, with 13 bases between. The CDR3: CASSLGAGPHYEQYF. The CDR3 DNA sequence: TGTGCCAGCAGCTTAGGGGCAGGTCCGCACTACGAGCAGTACTTC.

This chain joins TRBV6-6 and TRBJ2-5; the D is unclear. The CDR3 length is 11 residues. Trimming cost V 6 bases and J 5 bases, with 7 bases left between them. Germline V lookup: CDR1 MNHNY, CDR2 SVGAGI (reference sequence). The CDR3 sequence: CASRGSETQYF. The CDR3 DNA reads as TGTGCCAGCAGAGGAAGCGAGACCCAGTACTTC.

This rearrangement joins TRBV28 to TRBJ2-3; D is unresolved. Trimming took off 2 bases at V and 6 bases at J, with 15 bases between the two ends. The germline V gene encodes CDR1 MDHEN and CDR2 SYDVKM. There are 15 residues in the CDR3. The CDR3, as DNA: TGTGCCAGCAGTTTAAACATCGGTGTGGGTGATACGCAGTATTTT. Residues: CASSLNIGVGDTQYF.

The chain combines TRBV6-1 with TRBJ2-7, with D unresolved. Trimming removed 2 bases at V and 3 bases at J, with 5 bases between. The length of the CDR3 is 12 residues. Germline V CDR1 and CDR2: MNHNS, SASEGT. CDR3 DNA: TGTGCCAGCAGTGAATCTGGCTACGAGCAGTACTTC. The encoded protein is CASSESGYEQYF.

This clone has more than one count but fewer than ten. This rearrangement joins TRBV4-2 to TRBJ2-3, with D perhaps assigned TRBD1 or TRBD2 (5 bases each). The CDR3 consists of 21 residues. V lost 4 bases to trimming and J lost 3 bases, with 32 bases between them. The germline V gene encodes CDR1 LGHNA and CDR2 YNFKEQ. DNA of the CDR3: TGTGCCAGCAGCCCCTTCGTGGGGGTATGCGTTGCAATATTCGGGACAGATACGCAGTATTTT. Encoded protein: CASSPFVGVCVAIFGTDTQYF.